Below, 27 T cell receptor beta chains from the same sample are listed, as sequenced in a study of T cell clonotyping in hematopoietic cell transplantation. Time point noted: recipient sample about 28 days before transplant, after cytoreduction. TCRdb's copy holds only in-frame clones and misses some; the assay was immunoSEQ multiplex PCR. This table holds about 36,000 clones, over 85% found once. The material sequenced was peripheral blood mononuclear cells, taken before stem cell transplant. These receptors were obtained from a man between 35 and 55 years old with chronic myeloid leukemia. Some clones in this sample may be carry-over from other donors' samples.

The gene calls are TRBV27 and TRBJ1-1, with TRBD1 matching 7 bases. The CDR3 consists of 15 residues. Germline values: CDR1 MNHEY, CDR2 SMNVEV (reference sequence). Trimming removed 3 bases from V and 1 base from J; junction bases left unmatched: 5. CDR3 in amino acids: CASSFLDRSNTEAFF. Written as DNA, the CDR3 is TGTGCCAGCAGTTTTTTGGACAGGTCGAACACTGAAGCTTTCTTT.

The chain recombines TRBV2 with TRBJ1-3; no definite D call. V was pared by 6 bases and J by 4 bases, with 13 bases between. The CDR3 contains 14 residues. Looked up from germline, CDR1 is SNHLY and CDR2 is FYNNEI. The CDR3 spells CASSLTEGGNTIYF. CDR3 nucleotide sequence: TGTGCCAGCAGCCTGACGGAAGGAGGAAACACCATATATTTT.

This clone occurred once. The rearrangement joins TRBV15 to TRBJ2-2, with D possibly matching TRBD1 (6 bases). This CDR3 is built from 16 residues. Germline loops: CDR1 LNHNV, CDR2 YYDKDF (reference sequence). V was pared by 3 bases and J by 1 base, with 12 bases between. CDR3 nucleotides: TGTGCCACCAGCAGGGGGGCGGCAGAGAACACCGGGGAGCTGTTTTTT. Residues: CATSRGAAENTGELFF.

This chain uses TRBV18 with TRBJ2-1; 15 bases are shared with TRBD2. Germline trimming cut 5 bases from V and 9 bases from J; bases unmatched to any gene: 5. CDR3 size: 15 residues. Germline V gene sequence: CDR1 KGHSH, CDR2 LQKENI. CDR3 sequence: CASSWTSGGVAEQFF. CDR3 nucleotide sequence: TGTGCCAGCTCATGGACTAGCGGGGGGGTAGCTGAGCAGTTCTTC. Based on the CDR3 plus reference TRBV18 and TRBJ2-1, the full variable domain is NAGVMQNPRHLVRRRGQEARLRCSPMKGHSHVYWYRQLPEEGLKFMVYLQKENIIDESGMPKERFSAEFPKEGPSILRIQQVVRGDSAAYFCASSWTSGGVAEQFFGPGTRLTVL.

The chain combines TRBV9 with TRBJ2-5; TRBD1 matches at 10 bases. The germline gives CDR1 SGDLS, CDR2 YYNGEE. The junction had 5 bases not matched to a gene; V was cut back by 0 bases and J by 3 bases. The CDR3 has 16 amino acids. CDR3 region: CASSVGGTGVEETQYF. The CDR3 region has the DNA TGTGCCAGCAGCGTAGGGGGGACAGGGGTGGAAGAGACCCAGTACTTC.

V gene TRBV5-4 combines with J gene TRBJ1-1; D call uncertain. V was pared by 2 bases and J by 5 bases, with 10 bases between. Germline CDR1 and CDR2: SGHNT and YYREEE (reference sequence). This CDR3 spans 13 amino acids. The CDR3 protein is CASSLPLTTEAFF. Written as DNA, the CDR3 is TGTGCCAGCAGCTTACCCCTCACGACTGAAGCTTTCTTT.

The V call is TRBV30, the J call TRBJ1-2, with D perhaps TRBD1 (5 bases). Germline CDR1 GTSNPN, CDR2 SVGIG (reference sequence). V was shortened by 4 bases and J by 1 base, with 10 bases between the two germline ends. This CDR3 comprises 13 residues. The CDR3 loop reads CAWTTGGNYGYTF. The CDR3 DNA sequence: TGTGCCTGGACCACGGGGGGTAACTATGGCTACACCTTC.

The chain links TRBV7-8 to TRBJ1-1; the D gene is possibly TRBD1 (5 bases). This CDR3 comprises 12 residues. V lost 1 base, J lost 8 bases, and 8 bases lay in between. Germline CDR1 and CDR2: SGHVS and FQNEAQ. DNA for the CDR3: TGTGCCAGCAGCTTAGGGGGGATAGAAGCTTTCTTT. It translates to CASSLGGIEAFF.

The V gene is TRBV6-5, the J gene TRBJ1-5; a possible D gene is TRBD1 (6 bases). Deletions cut 0 bases from V and 7 bases from J, with 13 bases between. This CDR3 has 15 residues. Germline V gene lookup returns CDR1 MNHEY and CDR2 SVGAGI. CDR3 in DNA: TGTGCCAGCAGTTACTCGGGGGGGACAAACCAGCCCCAGCATTTT. Protein: CASSYSGGTNQPQHF.

This rearrangement joins TRBV28 to TRBJ1-2, with 8 bases aligning to TRBD1. Germline V gene data show CDR1 as MDHEN and CDR2 as SYDVKM. The CDR3 runs 14 residues. The junction had 4 bases not matched to a gene; V was cut back by 3 bases and J by 4 bases. Written as DNA, the CDR3 is TGTGCCAGCAGTTTTTCAGACAGGGGCTATGGCTACACCTTC. Translation gives CASSFSDRGYGYTF.

The chain employs TRBV18 and TRBJ1-1; TRBD1 is a possible D gene (6 bases). The CDR3 is 18 amino acids. Trimming removed 1 base from V and 3 bases from J, with 21 bases in between. Germline V gene data show CDR1 as KGHSH and CDR2 as LQKENI. The CDR3: CASSPRNRVTYGDTEAFF. The CDR3 bases are TGTGCCAGCTCACCACGGAACAGGGTTACATACGGTGACACTGAAGCTTTCTTT.

V gene TRBV5-6 combines with J gene TRBJ2-3; 10 bases map to TRBD2. V shed 3 bases, J shed 5 bases, and the junction held 9 bases outside the gene matches. The CDR3 covers 16 residues. Per the germline V gene, CDR1 is SGHDT and CDR2 is YYEEEE. The DNA of the CDR3 is TGTGCCAGCAGCTCCAGCGGGGGGGAAGGAGGAGATACGCAGTATTTT. As protein: CASSSSGGEGGDTQYF.

This clone was recorded once. This sequence joins TRBV9 and TRBJ2-3; D gene uncertain. Looked up from germline, CDR1 is SGDLS and CDR2 is YYNGEE. Trimming took 2 bases from V and 2 from J, leaving 3 bases between them. The CDR3 covers 12 residues. The CDR3 DNA sequence: TGTGCCAGCAGCGTCAACACAGATACGCAGTATTTT. Residues: CASSVNTDTQYF.

V is TRBV5-1 and J is TRBJ2-2; D may correspond to TRBD1 or TRBD2 (6 bases each). CDR3 length: 15 residues. The V end was cut by 6 bases, the J end by 5 bases, with 17 bases between. Germline V CDR1 and CDR2: SGHRS, YFSETQ. DNA for the CDR3: TGCGCCAGCACCGAGAGCCAGGGGACTACCGGGGAGCTGTTTTTT. Amino acids: CASTESQGTTGELFF.

The chain links TRBV2 to TRBJ2-3; 8 bases fit TRBD1. V lost 7 bases to trimming and J lost 4 bases; unmatched junction nucleotides: 7. The CDR3 runs 14 residues. Germline CDR1 SNHLY, CDR2 FYNNEI. The CDR3 region has the DNA TGTGCCAGCACCGGACAGGGTGGCGCAGATACGCAGTATTTT. Amino acid sequence: CASTGQGGADTQYF.

The chain carries TRBV6-6 and TRBJ1-5; D is unclear. Trimming stripped 8 bases from V and 0 bases from J, with 11 bases between. CDR3 length equals 14 residues. Looked up from germline, CDR1 is MNHNY and CDR2 is SVGAGI (reference sequence). The CDR3 DNA reads as TGTGCCAGCCAATTGACCCGTAGCAATCAGCCCCAGCATTTT. Translated, it gives CASQLTRSNQPQHF.

The genes are TRBV4-1 and TRBJ2-7, with 11 bases aligning to TRBD1. The CDR3 extends over 16 amino acids. CDR1 and CDR2 from the germline V gene are MGHRA and YSYEKL. V lost 4 bases and J lost 2; bases outside the gene matches: 7. The CDR3 spells CASSPRDRGSPYEQYF. The CDR3 DNA reads TGCGCCAGCAGCCCAAGGGACAGGGGGTCCCCCTACGAGCAGTACTTC.

The gene calls are TRBV5-1 and TRBJ1-2; D ambiguous. CDR3 length equals 13 residues. Per germline, CDR1 SGHRS and CDR2 YFSETQ. V was pared by 3 bases and J by 4 bases, with 10 bases between. The DNA of the CDR3 is TGCGCCAGCAGCTGGGAGGCGAGCTATGGCTACACCTTC. This encodes CASSWEASYGYTF.

This sequence joins TRBV5-6 and TRBJ2-2; 8 nucleotides agree with TRBD2. Germline CDR1 is SGHDT and CDR2 is YYEEEE. The CDR3 totals 16 residues. J gave up 5 bases and V 7 bases, and 13 bases lay outside the gene matches. The CDR3 is CASSSSQRGSTGELFF. CDR3 sequence (DNA): TGTGCCAGCTCCTCCTCCCAGCGGGGGAGTACCGGGGAGCTGTTTTTT.

The chain carries TRBV11-3 and TRBJ2-3; D unclear. Germline CDR1 reads SGHNT; CDR2 reads YENEEA. This CDR3 comprises 15 residues. V shed 2 bases and J shed 0 bases, with 9 bases lying between them. The DNA for the CDR3 is TGTGCCAGCAGCTTATGGTCGGGCAGCACAGATACGCAGTATTTT. It translates to CASSLWSGSTDTQYF.

This chain uses TRBV4-3 with TRBJ1-2; D remains ambiguous. Germline values: CDR1 LGHNA, CDR2 YSLEER. CDR3 length: 15 residues. V lost 0 bases and J lost 2, with 10 bases in between. The DNA for the CDR3 is TGCGCCAGCAGCCAAGATCCCGGAGGGAACTATGGCTACACCTTC. Amino acid sequence: CASSQDPGGNYGYTF.

The chain is built from TRBV30 and TRBJ1-2; tentatively, D is TRBD1 (6 bases). The CDR3 has 12 residues. Trimming left V 3 bases short and J 4 bases short, with 9 bases between. Per germline, CDR1 GTSNPN and CDR2 SVGIG (reference sequence). The CDR3 is CAWSGGPYGYTF. The CDR3 nucleotides read TGTGCCTGGAGCGGGGGGCCCTATGGCTACACCTTC.

The chain carries TRBV6-6 and TRBJ2-2; 7 bases are a match to TRBD1. The germline CDR1 and CDR2 sequences are MNHNY and SVGAGI (reference sequence). The CDR3 runs 15 residues. The junction had 7 bases not matched to a gene; V was cut back by 6 bases and J by 3 bases. The CDR3 sequence: CASSPRGGDTGELFF. CDR3 nucleotides: TGTGCCAGCAGCCCCAGAGGGGGCGACACCGGGGAGCTGTTTTTT.

The V gene is TRBV7-8, the J gene TRBJ2-1, with a weak D call TRBD1 (5 bases). Germline CDR1 reads SGHVS; CDR2 reads FQNEAQ. The CDR3 covers 14 residues. V lost 1 base and J lost 8, with 12 bases in between. The CDR3 coding sequence is TGTGCCAGCAGCTTAGGGGCAGGGTGGGATGAGCAGTTCTTC. Its protein is CASSLGAGWDEQFF.

This clone turned up a few times. This chain uses TRBV5-1 with TRBJ1-5; D unclear. Germline-derived CDR1 and CDR2 are SGHRS and YFSETQ. V was trimmed by 8 bases and J by 10 bases, leaving 19 bases between them. CDR3 size: 13 residues. CDR3 nucleotides: TGCGCCAGTGCCCAGACTCCCAACGGACCCCAGCATTTT. It codes for CASAQTPNGPQHF.

This clone was observed once. The chain has TRBV4-3 and TRBJ2-6; TRBD2 might be the D (6 bases). Germline V gene sequence: CDR1 LGHNA, CDR2 YSLEER. The CDR3 has 16 residues. V gave up 0 bases and J gave up 3 bases, with 9 bases separating them. This CDR3 reads CASSQETGDGANVLTF. The CDR3 DNA is TGCGCCAGCAGCCAAGAGACGGGGGATGGGGCCAACGTCCTGACTTTC.

The chain is built from TRBV29-1 and TRBJ2-7; D is perhaps TRBD1 or TRBD2 (5 bases each). This CDR3 comprises 12 residues. The germline V gene has CDR1 SQVTM and CDR2 ANQGSEA. The V end lost 4 bases, the J end lost 0 bases, and 7 bases lay between the germline ends. Written as DNA, the CDR3 is TGCAGCGTTGGGGGGAGCTCCTACGAGCAGTACTTC. It encodes CSVGGSSYEQYF.